These 18 T cell receptor beta chains came from one sample sequenced in a study of OX40 agonist ivuxolimab in advanced cancers. Only in-frame clones appear in the TCRdb table, and some are missing; sequencing was by immunoSEQ multiplex PCR. The sample lists approximately 82,000 clones, 84% occurring once. The sequences come from CD4+ or CD8+ T cells sorted from blood, collected in a trial of the OX40 agonist ivuxolimab. The receptors were sampled from an adult with an advanced solid tumor such as melanoma, head and neck, liver or kidney cancer.

The chain uses TRBV19 and TRBJ2-1; no clear D. This CDR3 contains 11 residues. In germline, CDR1 is LNHDA, CDR2 SQIVND (reference sequence). V was trimmed by 5 bases and J by 11 bases, leaving 10 bases between them. In DNA form, the CDR3 reads TGTGCCAGTAGTTCCACTACCCAGCAGTTCTTC. Translating gives CASSSTTQQFF. Based on the CDR3 plus reference TRBV19 and TRBJ2-1, the full variable domain is DGGITQSPKYLFRKEGQNVTLSCEQNLNHDAMYWYRQDPGQGLRLIYYSQIVNDFQKGDIAEGYSVSREKKESFPLTVTSAQKNPTAFYLCASSSTTQQFFGPGTRLTVL.

In this sample, this clone turned up once. J is TRBJ2-4 and V is TRBV7-2; a possible D gene is TRBD1 (6 bases). With 1 base removed from V and 0 bases from J, the gap between germline ends came to 10 bases. This CDR3 spans 16 amino acids. CDR1 is SGHTA and CDR2 is FQGNSA in the germline V gene. Here the CDR3 DNA reads TGTGCCAGCAGCTTAGAGGGGACATCAGCCAAAAACATTCAGTACTTC. It encodes CASSLEGTSAKNIQYF.

The V call is TRBV11-1, the J call TRBJ2-1; 7 bases align to TRBD1. The germline gives CDR1 SGHAT, CDR2 FQDESV (reference sequence). The V gene end was trimmed by 5 bases and the J gene end by 5 bases; junction bases not matched to a gene: 6. This CDR3 spans 14 amino acids. Written as DNA, the CDR3 is TGTGCCAGCAGCCGGGACAGAGGGGACAATGAGCAGTTCTTC. The encoded protein is CASSRDRGDNEQFF.

The rearrangement joins TRBV27 to TRBJ1-1; D not certain. Germline V gene sequence: CDR1 MNHEY, CDR2 SMNVEV (reference sequence). The CDR3 spans 13 residues. V lost 7 bases and J lost 3, with 12 bases in between. CDR3 nucleotide sequence: TGTGCCAGCACAAACGGGATGGACACTGAAGCTTTCTTT. Its protein product is CASTNGMDTEAFF.

The CDR3 DNA reads TGCGCCAGCAGCCATGCTGACAGGGGGACCGGGGAGCTGTTTTTT. Residues: CASSHADRGTGELFF. The chain has TRBV4-1 and TRBJ2-2; 9 bases line up with TRBD1. The J segment lost 5 bases and the V segment lost 3 bases, leaving 4 bases of the junction unmatched. This CDR3 has 15 amino acids. From germline, CDR1 is MGHRA and CDR2 YSYEKL.

This clone has more than one count but fewer than ten. J is TRBJ2-1 and V is TRBV6-1; D is ambiguous. Trimming shortened V by 6 bases and J by 13 bases, and 13 bases separated the two germline ends. The CDR3 consists of 11 residues. The V gene's germline CDR1 is MNHNS and CDR2 SASEGT. Written as DNA, the CDR3 is TGTGCCAGCAGCCTCCGACCGCCTCAGTTCTTC. Protein product: CASSLRPPQFF.

The CDR3 region has the DNA TGTGCCAGCAGCCCCGTGGGAGACGAGCAGTACTTC. The encoded protein is CASSPVGDEQYF. The chain couples TRBV5-6 to TRBJ2-7; D might be TRBD2 (5 bases). V lost 4 bases to trimming and J lost 5 bases, with 10 bases between them. Germline-derived CDR1 and CDR2 are SGHDT and YYEEEE. The CDR3 length is 12 residues.

The chain recombines TRBV28 with TRBJ1-5; 10 bases agree with TRBD1. CDR1 and CDR2 (germline): MDHEN, SYDVKM. Trimming removed 2 bases from V and 4 bases from J; junction bases left unmatched: 8. This CDR3 spans 17 amino acids. CDR3 sequence: CASSLAFRGQGNQPQHF. CDR3 nucleotide sequence: TGTGCCAGCAGTTTAGCCTTCAGGGGACAGGGGAATCAGCCCCAGCATTTT.

This sequence joins TRBV11-2 and TRBJ1-2; 7 bases are shared with TRBD1. V shed 5 bases and J 4 bases; nucleotides not matched to a gene: 13. The CDR3 loop spans 16 amino acids. The germline gives CDR1 SGHAT, CDR2 FQNNGV. The CDR3 loop reads CASSNRQGLSPYGYTF. In DNA, the CDR3 is TGTGCCAGCAGCAACCGACAGGGACTTTCTCCCTATGGCTACACCTTC.

The chain couples TRBV6-6 to TRBJ2-3, with 12 bases identical to TRBD1. V shed 8 bases, J shed 5 bases, and the junction held 8 bases outside the gene matches. Germline V CDR1 and CDR2: MNHNY, SVGAGI (reference sequence). This CDR3 comprises 15 residues. The CDR3 region has the DNA TGTGCCAGCGGGACGGGACAGGGGGCGTTAGATACGCAGTATTTT. Protein product: CASGTGQGALDTQYF.

The gene calls are TRBV9 and TRBJ2-1; the match to TRBD2 covers 7 bases. Germline V gene data show CDR1 as SGDLS and CDR2 as YYNGEE. CDR3 length: 15 amino acids. J lost 4 bases, V lost 1 base, and 5 bases had no gene match. CDR3 residues: CASSVNSGEYNEQFF. The CDR3 nucleotides are TGTGCCAGCAGCGTAAACAGCGGGGAATACAATGAGCAGTTCTTC.

The V gene is TRBV27, the J gene TRBJ2-7; 8 nucleotides match TRBD1. Germline V gene lookup returns CDR1 MNHEY and CDR2 SMNVEV (reference sequence). V shed 6 bases and J 7 bases; nucleotides not matched to a gene: 5. The CDR3 covers 12 residues. The CDR3 sequence: CASRQGAREQYF. The CDR3 nucleotides read TGTGCCAGCAGGCAGGGGGCGAGGGAGCAGTACTTC.

The chain combines TRBV5-1 with TRBJ2-7; 7 bases line up with TRBD1. The V segment lost 2 bases and the J segment 2 bases; nucleotides outside the gene matches: 7. Germline lookup yields CDR1 SGHRS and CDR2 YFSETQ. The CDR3 contains 15 residues. CDR3 protein: CASSFQPGTAYEQYF. In DNA form, the CDR3 reads TGCGCCAGCAGCTTCCAACCCGGGACAGCCTACGAGCAGTACTTC. Based on the CDR3 plus reference TRBV5-1 and TRBJ2-7, the full variable domain is KAGVTQTPRYLIKTRGQQVTLSCSPISGHRSVSWYQQTPGQGLQFLFEYFSETQRNKGNFPGRFSGRQFSNSRSEMNVSTLELGDSALYLCASSFQPGTAYEQYFGPGTRLTVT.

The count of this clone is one. The gene calls are TRBV6-1 and TRBJ2-7, with TRBD2 identical over 9 bases. The CDR3 covers 17 residues. Germline trimming cut 3 bases from V and 5 bases from J; bases unmatched to any gene: 14. The V gene's germline CDR1 is MNHNS and CDR2 SASEGT. The CDR3 DNA reads as TGTGCCAGCAGTGATCGGCGGGAGGGCCGGGTGTTCCACGAGCAGTACTTC. Translated, it gives CASSDRREGRVFHEQYF.

J is TRBJ2-1 and V is TRBV29-1, with 11 bases fitting TRBD2. Germline trimming cut 4 bases from V and 7 bases from J; bases unmatched to any gene: 12. This CDR3 region has 16 residues. Germline V gene sequence: CDR1 SQVTM, CDR2 ANQGSEA. CDR3 coding DNA: TGCAGCGTTGGAGGTCTGCGACTAGCGGGATGGAATGAGCAGTTCTTC. This codes for CSVGGLRLAGWNEQFF.

The J gene is TRBJ1-6, the V gene TRBV30, with D possibly matching TRBD1 (6 bases). Trimming pared 0 bases from V and 17 bases from J, leaving 11 bases between. The germline V gene has CDR1 GTSNPN and CDR2 SVGIG (reference sequence). The CDR3 covers 11 residues. This CDR3 is CAWSVQGGIHF. The CDR3 coding sequence is TGTGCCTGGAGTGTACAAGGGGGGATCCACTTT.

Only a few counts were recorded for this clone. The chain links TRBV28 to TRBJ1-2; TRBD1 is a possible D gene (6 bases). V was cut by 4 bases and J by 8 bases, with 14 bases left in between. The CDR3 loop spans 13 amino acids. The germline gives CDR1 MDHEN, CDR2 SYDVKM. The CDR3 DNA sequence: TGTGCCAGCAGTTCGGGGACATCGAGAGGCTACACCTTC. Translated, it gives CASSSGTSRGYTF.

V and J are TRBV11-3 and TRBJ1-1, with a possible D match to TRBD1 (6 bases). The CDR3 is 14 amino acids. The germline CDR1 and CDR2 sequences are SGHNT and YENEEA. The V end lost 5 bases, the J end lost 2 bases, and 12 bases lay between the germline ends. CDR3 residues: CASSQTGLNTEAFF. CDR3 nucleotides: TGTGCCAGCAGCCAAACAGGGCTTAACACTGAAGCTTTCTTT.